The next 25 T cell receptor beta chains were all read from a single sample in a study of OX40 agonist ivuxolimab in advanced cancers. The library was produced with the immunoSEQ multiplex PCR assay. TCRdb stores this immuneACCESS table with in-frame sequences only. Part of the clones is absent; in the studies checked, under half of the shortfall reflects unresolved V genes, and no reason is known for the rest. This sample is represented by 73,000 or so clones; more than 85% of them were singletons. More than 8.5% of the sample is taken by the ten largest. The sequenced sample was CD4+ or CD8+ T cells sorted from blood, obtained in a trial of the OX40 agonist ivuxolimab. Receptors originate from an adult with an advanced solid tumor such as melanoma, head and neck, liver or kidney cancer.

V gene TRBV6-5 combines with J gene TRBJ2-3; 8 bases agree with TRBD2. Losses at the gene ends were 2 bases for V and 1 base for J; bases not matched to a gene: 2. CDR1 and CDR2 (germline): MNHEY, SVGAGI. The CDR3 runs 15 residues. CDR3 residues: CASSYELAGTDTQYF. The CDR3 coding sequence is TGTGCCAGCAGTTACGAACTAGCGGGCACAGATACGCAGTATTTT.

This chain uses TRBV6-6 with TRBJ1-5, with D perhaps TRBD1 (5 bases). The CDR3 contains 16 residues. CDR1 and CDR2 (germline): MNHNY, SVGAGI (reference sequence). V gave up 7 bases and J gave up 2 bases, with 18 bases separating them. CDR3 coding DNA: TGTGCCAGCACTCGTAACCCAGTCAGGGGCAATCAGCCCCAGCATTTT. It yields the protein CASTRNPVRGNQPQHF.

The CDR3 DNA is TGCAGCGCAGGACAGAGAGGCAATGAGCAGTTCTTC. Its translation: CSAGQRGNEQFF. The chain employs TRBV29-1 and TRBJ2-1, with a possible D match to TRBD1 (6 bases). The CDR3 totals 12 residues. Trimming pared 7 bases from V and 6 bases from J, leaving 13 bases between. CDR1 is SQVTM and CDR2 is ANQGSEA in the germline V gene.

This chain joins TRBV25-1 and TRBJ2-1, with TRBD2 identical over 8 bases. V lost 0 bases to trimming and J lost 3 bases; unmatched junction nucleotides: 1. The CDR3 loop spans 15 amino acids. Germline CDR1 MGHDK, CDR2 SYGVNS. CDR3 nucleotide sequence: TGTGCCAGCAGTGAATATCTAGCGGGCTACAATGAGCAGTTCTTC. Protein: CASSEYLAGYNEQFF.

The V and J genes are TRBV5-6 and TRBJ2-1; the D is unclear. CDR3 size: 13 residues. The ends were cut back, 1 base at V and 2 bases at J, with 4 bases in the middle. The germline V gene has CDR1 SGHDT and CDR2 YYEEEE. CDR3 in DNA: TGTGCCAGCAGCTTGCTCACCTACAATGAGCAGTTCTTC. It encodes CASSLLTYNEQFF.

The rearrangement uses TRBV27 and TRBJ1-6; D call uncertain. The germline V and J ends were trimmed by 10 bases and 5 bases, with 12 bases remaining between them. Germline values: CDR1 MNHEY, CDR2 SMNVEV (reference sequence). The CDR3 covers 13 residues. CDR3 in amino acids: CATSDGHNSPLHF. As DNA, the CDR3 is TGTGCCACTTCGGACGGACATAATTCACCCCTCCACTTT.

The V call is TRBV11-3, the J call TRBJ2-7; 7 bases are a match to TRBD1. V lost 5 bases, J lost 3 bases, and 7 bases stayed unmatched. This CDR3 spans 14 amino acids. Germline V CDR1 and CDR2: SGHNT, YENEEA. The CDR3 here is CASSPGTAYYEQYF. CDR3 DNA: TGTGCCAGCAGCCCCGGGACAGCCTACTACGAGCAGTACTTC.

CDR3 nucleotide sequence: TGCAGCGTTGAAGATCCGGACAGCTCCTACGAGCAGTACTTC. It translates to CSVEDPDSSYEQYF. The chain carries TRBV29-1 and TRBJ2-7, with D possibly being TRBD1 (6 bases). The CDR3 length is 14 residues. V lost 0 bases and J 0 bases, leaving 9 bases between the germline ends. CDR1 is SQVTM and CDR2 is ANQGSEA in the germline V gene.

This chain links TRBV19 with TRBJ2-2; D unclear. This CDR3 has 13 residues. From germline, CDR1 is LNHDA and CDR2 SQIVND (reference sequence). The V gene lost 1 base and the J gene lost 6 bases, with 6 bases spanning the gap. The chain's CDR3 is CASSIVSAGELFF. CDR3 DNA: TGTGCCAGTAGTATAGTATCCGCCGGGGAGCTGTTTTTT.

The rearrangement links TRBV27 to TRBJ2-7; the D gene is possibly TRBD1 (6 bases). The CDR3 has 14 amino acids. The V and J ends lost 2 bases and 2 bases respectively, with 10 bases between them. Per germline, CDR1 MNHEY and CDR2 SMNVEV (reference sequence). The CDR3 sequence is CASSLGGLPYEQYF. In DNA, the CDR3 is TGTGCCAGCAGTTTAGGGGGCTTGCCCTACGAGCAGTACTTC.

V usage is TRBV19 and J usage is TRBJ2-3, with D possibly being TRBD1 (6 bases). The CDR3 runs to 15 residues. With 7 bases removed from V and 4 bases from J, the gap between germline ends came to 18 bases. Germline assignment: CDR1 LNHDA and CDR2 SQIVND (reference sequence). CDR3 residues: CASTRGQDGADTQYF. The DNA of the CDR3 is TGTGCCAGTACCAGGGGTCAGGATGGGGCAGATACGCAGTATTTT.

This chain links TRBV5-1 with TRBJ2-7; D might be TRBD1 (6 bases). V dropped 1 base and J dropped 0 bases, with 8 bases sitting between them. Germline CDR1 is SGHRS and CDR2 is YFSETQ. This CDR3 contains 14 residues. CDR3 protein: CASSLPDSSYEQYF. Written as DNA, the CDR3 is TGCGCCAGCAGCTTGCCGGACAGCTCCTACGAGCAGTACTTC.

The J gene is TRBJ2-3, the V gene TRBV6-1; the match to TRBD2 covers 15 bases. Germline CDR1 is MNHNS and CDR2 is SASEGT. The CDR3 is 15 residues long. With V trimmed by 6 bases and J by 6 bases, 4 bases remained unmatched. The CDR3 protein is CASRRTSGGVDTQYF. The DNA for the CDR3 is TGTGCCAGCAGGAGGACTAGCGGGGGGGTGGATACGCAGTATTTT.

The CDR3 is CASSSRDSTYEQYF. The CDR3 DNA is TGTGCCAGCAGCTCCAGGGACAGTACCTACGAGCAGTACTTC. The chain joins TRBV7-6 to TRBJ2-7; 7 bases fit TRBD1. The germline V gene encodes CDR1 SGHVS and CDR2 FNYEAQ. The CDR3 loop spans 14 amino acids. Trimming took 4 bases from V and 2 from J; bases not matched to a gene: 5.

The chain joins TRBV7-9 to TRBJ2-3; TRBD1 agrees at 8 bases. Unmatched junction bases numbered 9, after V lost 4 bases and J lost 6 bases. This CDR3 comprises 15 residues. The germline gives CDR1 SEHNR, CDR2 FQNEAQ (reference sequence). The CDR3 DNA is TGTGCCAGCAGCTCCGACAGGGGATGGAGGGATACGCAGTATTTT. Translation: CASSSDRGWRDTQYF.

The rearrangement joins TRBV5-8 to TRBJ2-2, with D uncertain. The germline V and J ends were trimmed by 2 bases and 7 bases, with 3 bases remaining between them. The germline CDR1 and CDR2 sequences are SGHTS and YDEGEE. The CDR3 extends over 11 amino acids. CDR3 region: CASSFYGELFF. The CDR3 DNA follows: TGTGCCAGCAGCTTCTACGGGGAGCTGTTTTTT.

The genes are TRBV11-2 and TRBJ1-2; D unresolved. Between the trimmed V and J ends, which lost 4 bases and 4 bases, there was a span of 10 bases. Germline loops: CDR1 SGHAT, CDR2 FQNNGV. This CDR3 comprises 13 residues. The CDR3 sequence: CASSSRNFYGYTF. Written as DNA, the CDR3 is TGTGCCAGCAGCTCCAGGAATTTCTATGGCTACACCTTC.

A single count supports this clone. CDR3 sequence reads: CASSEHRGTFSNQPQHF. CDR3 nucleotide sequence: TGTGCCAGCAGTGAACACAGGGGTACCTTTTCCAATCAGCCCCAGCATTTT. The V call is TRBV6-1, the J call TRBJ1-5; 7 bases are shared with TRBD1. The V gene's germline CDR1 is MNHNS and CDR2 SASEGT. The CDR3 length is 17 residues. V shed 2 bases and J 3 bases; nucleotides not matched to a gene: 10.

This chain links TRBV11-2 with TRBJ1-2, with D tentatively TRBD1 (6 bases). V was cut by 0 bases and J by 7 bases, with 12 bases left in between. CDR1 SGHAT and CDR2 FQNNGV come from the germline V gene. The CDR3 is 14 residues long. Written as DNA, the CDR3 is TGTGCCAGCAGCTTAGAATGGGGGGGCTCTGGCTACACCTTC. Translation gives CASSLEWGGSGYTF.

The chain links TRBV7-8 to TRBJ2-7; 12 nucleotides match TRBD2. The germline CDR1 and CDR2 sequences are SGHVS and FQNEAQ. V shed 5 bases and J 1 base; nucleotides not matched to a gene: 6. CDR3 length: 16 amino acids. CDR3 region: CASSAGLAGLSYEQYF. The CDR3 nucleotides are TGTGCCAGCAGCGCCGGACTAGCGGGGTTATCCTACGAGCAGTACTTC.

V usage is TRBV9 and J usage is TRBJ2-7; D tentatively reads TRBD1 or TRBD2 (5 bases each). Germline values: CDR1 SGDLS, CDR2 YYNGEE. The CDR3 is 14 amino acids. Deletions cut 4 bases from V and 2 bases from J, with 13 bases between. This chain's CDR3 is CASSTRDGAYEQYF. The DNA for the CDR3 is TGTGCCAGCAGCACCCGGGACGGTGCCTACGAGCAGTACTTC.

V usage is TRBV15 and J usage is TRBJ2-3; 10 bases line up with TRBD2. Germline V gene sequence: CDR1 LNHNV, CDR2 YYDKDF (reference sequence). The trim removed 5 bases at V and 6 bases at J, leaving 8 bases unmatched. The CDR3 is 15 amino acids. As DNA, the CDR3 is TGTGCCACCAGCCCGGGACTAGCGTCCGGGGATACGCAGTATTTT. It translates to CATSPGLASGDTQYF.

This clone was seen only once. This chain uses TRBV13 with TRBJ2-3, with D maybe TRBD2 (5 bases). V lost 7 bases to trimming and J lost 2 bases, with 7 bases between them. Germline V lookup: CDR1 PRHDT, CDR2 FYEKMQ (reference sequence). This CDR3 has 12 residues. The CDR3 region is CASTGYTDTQYF. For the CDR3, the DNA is TGTGCCAGCACGGGGTACACAGATACGCAGTATTTT.

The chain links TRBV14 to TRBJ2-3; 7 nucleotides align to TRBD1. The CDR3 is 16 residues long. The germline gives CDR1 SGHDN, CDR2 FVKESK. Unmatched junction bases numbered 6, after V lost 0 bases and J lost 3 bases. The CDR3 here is CASSQDRTGVTDTQYF. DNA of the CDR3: TGTGCCAGCAGCCAAGATCGTACAGGGGTTACAGATACGCAGTATTTT.

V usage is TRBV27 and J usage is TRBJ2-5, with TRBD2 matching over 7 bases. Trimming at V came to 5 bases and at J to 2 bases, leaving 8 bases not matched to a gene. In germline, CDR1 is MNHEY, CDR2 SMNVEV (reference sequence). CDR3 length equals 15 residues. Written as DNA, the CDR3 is TGTGCCAGCAGTCTCACGGGAGGTGGGCAAGAGACCCAGTACTTC. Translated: CASSLTGGGQETQYF.